This entry lists 15 T cell receptor beta chains sequenced from one sample in a study of cytomegalovirus exposure and HLA in healthy donors. The PCR was carried out with 60 Vbeta primers and 13 Jbeta primers. The assay was immunoSEQ multiplex PCR, and TCRdb's table has in-frame clones only and misses some. The sample has about 200,000 clones; roughly three quarters are singletons. Sequences were obtained from PBMCs. These receptors were taken from a male donor in good health and CMV-seropositive.

As regards this clone: Distinct nucleotide sequences in the sample also encode this CDR3. The J gene is TRBJ2-3, the V gene TRBV27; TRBD2 aligns across 7 bases. The CDR3 is 16 amino acids. From germline, CDR1 is MNHEY and CDR2 SMNVEV (reference sequence). Trimming at V came to 2 bases and at J to 2 bases, leaving 7 bases not matched to a gene. The CDR3 is CASSLRRGITTDTQYF. The CDR3 coding sequence is TGTGCCAGCAGTTTACGGCGGGGGATCACCACAGATACGCAGTATTTT.

The gene calls are TRBV28 and TRBJ1-5, with D perhaps TRBD1 (6 bases). The CDR3 is 14 residues long. Trimming shortened V by 3 bases and J by 6 bases, and 12 bases separated the two germline ends. CDR1 MDHEN and CDR2 SYDVKM come from the germline V gene. The CDR3 spells CASSFSLQGQPQHF. CDR3 sequence (DNA): TGTGCCAGCAGTTTTTCGCTACAGGGTCAGCCCCAGCATTTT.

J is TRBJ2-5 and V is TRBV5-4; TRBD2 aligns across 14 bases. The germline CDR1 and CDR2 sequences are SGHNT and YYREEE (reference sequence). V was pared by 4 bases and J by 7 bases, with 9 bases of the junction left unmatched. The CDR3 sequence is 16 residues long. The CDR3 loop reads CASSGGTSGSPGTQYF. CDR3 in DNA: TGTGCCAGCAGCGGAGGGACTAGCGGGAGCCCCGGGACCCAGTACTTC.

The rearrangement joins TRBV10-3 to TRBJ2-2; 7 bases map to TRBD1. With 8 bases clipped from V and 6 bases from J, the junction kept 12 bases outside the gene matches. CDR3 length equals 15 residues. Germline assignment: CDR1 ENHRY and CDR2 SYGVKD. This CDR3 is CAIGISTGAAGELFF. For the CDR3, the DNA is TGTGCCATCGGAATCAGTACAGGGGCGGCCGGGGAGCTGTTTTTT.

This clone was seen a few times. The chain carries TRBV7-9 and TRBJ2-2; perhaps TRBD2 as D (5 bases). Germline CDR1 reads SEHNR; CDR2 reads FQNEAQ (reference sequence). This CDR3 region has 15 residues. V was cut by 8 bases and J by 5 bases, with 18 bases left in between. This CDR3 is CASAVGGSWTGELFF. In DNA form, the CDR3 reads TGTGCCAGCGCGGTCGGAGGATCGTGGACCGGGGAGCTGTTTTTT. Together with reference TRBV7-9 and TRBJ2-2, the CDR3 gives the full variable domain: DTGVSQNPRHKITKRGQNVTFRCDPISEHNRLYWYRQTLGQGPEFLTYFQNEAQLEKSRLLSDRFSAERPKGSFSTLEIQRTEQGDSAMYLCASAVGGSWTGELFFGEGSRLTVL.

This rearrangement joins TRBV5-1 to TRBJ1-1; TRBD1 is a possible D gene (6 bases). CDR1 is SGHRS, CDR2 YFSETQ, per germline. V lost 4 bases and J lost 5, with 15 bases in between. This CDR3 contains 14 residues. The CDR3 region has the DNA TGCGCCAGCAGCCTGGAACAGGGCAAGACTGAAGCTTTCTTT. Protein sequence: CASSLEQGKTEAFF.

The V and J genes are TRBV9 and TRBJ2-1; weak D call: TRBD2 (5 bases). The CDR3 is 14 residues long. From germline, CDR1 is SGDLS and CDR2 YYNGEE. V was clipped by 4 bases and J by 8 bases, with 16 bases between them. The CDR3 region is CASSPRTGGYEQFF. CDR3 nucleotides: TGTGCCAGCAGCCCCCGAACTGGAGGTTATGAGCAGTTCTTC.

The chain uses TRBV27 and TRBJ2-7; TRBD1 aligns across 10 bases. Germline CDR1 and CDR2: MNHEY and SMNVEV (reference sequence). Trimming cost V 6 bases and J 7 bases; bases outside gene matches: 9. The CDR3 is 14 residues long. CDR3 DNA: TGTGCCAGCAGCACCGGGACAGGGGCGGCTGAGCAGTACTTC. This translates into CASSTGTGAAEQYF.

The chain couples TRBV2 to TRBJ2-6; 8 bases are shared with TRBD1. The ends lost 6 bases at V and 0 bases at J; junction bases unmatched: 4. This CDR3 has 16 amino acids. Per the germline V gene, CDR1 is SNHLY and CDR2 is FYNNEI. CDR3 sequence reads: CASRDQGASGANVLTF. The CDR3 DNA is TGTGCCAGCAGGGATCAGGGGGCCTCTGGGGCCAACGTCCTGACTTTC.

This clone was detected once. V usage is TRBV19 and J usage is TRBJ2-7, with TRBD1 identical over 9 bases. The CDR3 loop spans 15 amino acids. Germline V lookup: CDR1 LNHDA, CDR2 SQIVND (reference sequence). After removal of 4 bases from V and 3 bases from J, the junction contained 7 bases not matched to a gene. The CDR3 DNA sequence: TGTGCCAGTAGTAAGGGACAGGGAATTCTCTACGAGCAGTACTTC. This sequence encodes CASSKGQGILYEQYF.

A few counts support this clone. This chain uses TRBV28 with TRBJ2-7, with TRBD1 matching 10 bases. V gave up 3 bases and J gave up 4 bases; unmatched junction bases: 6. CDR3 length: 15 residues. The V gene's germline CDR1 is MDHEN and CDR2 SYDVKM. CDR3 DNA sequence: TGTGCCAGCAGTTTTAGGGACAGGGGAACATACGAGCAGTACTTC. This sequence encodes CASSFRDRGTYEQYF. The complete variable domain, with remaining parts taken from reference TRBV28 and TRBJ2-7, reads DVKVTQSSRYLVKRTGEKVFLECVQDMDHENMFWYRQDPGLGLRLIYFSYDVKMKEKGDIPEGYSVSREKKERFSLILESASTNQTSMYLCASSFRDRGTYEQYFGPGTRLTVT.

Comments on this clone: The sample has other DNA sequences that encode this CDR3 too. The gene calls are TRBV5-1 and TRBJ1-5, with a tentative D call TRBD1 (5 bases). The germline V and J ends were trimmed by 0 bases and 2 bases, with 6 bases remaining between them. The CDR3 has 14 residues. Germline V gene sequence: CDR1 SGHRS, CDR2 YFSETQ. CDR3 nucleotides: TGCGCCAGCAGCTTGGAAGGGGGCAATCAGCCCCAGCATTTT. This encodes CASSLEGGNQPQHF. Full variable domain (remainder filled in from reference TRBV5-1 and TRBJ1-5): KAGVTQTPRYLIKTRGQQVTLSCSPISGHRSVSWYQQTPGQGLQFLFEYFSETQRNKGNFPGRFSGRQFSNSRSEMNVSTLELGDSALYLCASSLEGGNQPQHFGDGTRLSIL.

This sequence joins TRBV5-1 and TRBJ2-5, with a tentative D call TRBD2 (7 bases). The CDR3 extends over 14 amino acids. V shed 0 bases and J shed 5 bases, with 11 bases lying between them. Germline V lookup: CDR1 SGHRS, CDR2 YFSETQ. The CDR3 DNA reads as TGCGCCAGCAGCTTGGGCGGGGGCTGGGAGACCCAGTACTTC. As protein: CASSLGGGWETQYF.

This chain uses TRBV7-8 with TRBJ1-5; 8 nucleotides agree with TRBD1. The V gene end was trimmed by 1 base and the J gene end by 3 bases; junction bases not matched to a gene: 2. The CDR3 loop spans 15 amino acids. The germline gives CDR1 SGHVS, CDR2 FQNEAQ. DNA of the CDR3: TGTGCCAGCAGCTTAGATCAGGGGGCCAATCAGCCCCAGCATTTT. Translating gives CASSLDQGANQPQHF.

V is TRBV18 and J is TRBJ2-7; 13 bases fit TRBD2. With V trimmed by 2 bases and J by 6 bases, 4 bases remained unmatched. CDR1 and CDR2 from the germline V gene are KGHSH and LQKENI. The CDR3 spans 15 residues. The CDR3 loop is CASSPGLAGEVEQYF. DNA of the CDR3: TGTGCCAGCTCACCAGGACTAGCGGGAGAGGTCGAGCAGTACTTC.